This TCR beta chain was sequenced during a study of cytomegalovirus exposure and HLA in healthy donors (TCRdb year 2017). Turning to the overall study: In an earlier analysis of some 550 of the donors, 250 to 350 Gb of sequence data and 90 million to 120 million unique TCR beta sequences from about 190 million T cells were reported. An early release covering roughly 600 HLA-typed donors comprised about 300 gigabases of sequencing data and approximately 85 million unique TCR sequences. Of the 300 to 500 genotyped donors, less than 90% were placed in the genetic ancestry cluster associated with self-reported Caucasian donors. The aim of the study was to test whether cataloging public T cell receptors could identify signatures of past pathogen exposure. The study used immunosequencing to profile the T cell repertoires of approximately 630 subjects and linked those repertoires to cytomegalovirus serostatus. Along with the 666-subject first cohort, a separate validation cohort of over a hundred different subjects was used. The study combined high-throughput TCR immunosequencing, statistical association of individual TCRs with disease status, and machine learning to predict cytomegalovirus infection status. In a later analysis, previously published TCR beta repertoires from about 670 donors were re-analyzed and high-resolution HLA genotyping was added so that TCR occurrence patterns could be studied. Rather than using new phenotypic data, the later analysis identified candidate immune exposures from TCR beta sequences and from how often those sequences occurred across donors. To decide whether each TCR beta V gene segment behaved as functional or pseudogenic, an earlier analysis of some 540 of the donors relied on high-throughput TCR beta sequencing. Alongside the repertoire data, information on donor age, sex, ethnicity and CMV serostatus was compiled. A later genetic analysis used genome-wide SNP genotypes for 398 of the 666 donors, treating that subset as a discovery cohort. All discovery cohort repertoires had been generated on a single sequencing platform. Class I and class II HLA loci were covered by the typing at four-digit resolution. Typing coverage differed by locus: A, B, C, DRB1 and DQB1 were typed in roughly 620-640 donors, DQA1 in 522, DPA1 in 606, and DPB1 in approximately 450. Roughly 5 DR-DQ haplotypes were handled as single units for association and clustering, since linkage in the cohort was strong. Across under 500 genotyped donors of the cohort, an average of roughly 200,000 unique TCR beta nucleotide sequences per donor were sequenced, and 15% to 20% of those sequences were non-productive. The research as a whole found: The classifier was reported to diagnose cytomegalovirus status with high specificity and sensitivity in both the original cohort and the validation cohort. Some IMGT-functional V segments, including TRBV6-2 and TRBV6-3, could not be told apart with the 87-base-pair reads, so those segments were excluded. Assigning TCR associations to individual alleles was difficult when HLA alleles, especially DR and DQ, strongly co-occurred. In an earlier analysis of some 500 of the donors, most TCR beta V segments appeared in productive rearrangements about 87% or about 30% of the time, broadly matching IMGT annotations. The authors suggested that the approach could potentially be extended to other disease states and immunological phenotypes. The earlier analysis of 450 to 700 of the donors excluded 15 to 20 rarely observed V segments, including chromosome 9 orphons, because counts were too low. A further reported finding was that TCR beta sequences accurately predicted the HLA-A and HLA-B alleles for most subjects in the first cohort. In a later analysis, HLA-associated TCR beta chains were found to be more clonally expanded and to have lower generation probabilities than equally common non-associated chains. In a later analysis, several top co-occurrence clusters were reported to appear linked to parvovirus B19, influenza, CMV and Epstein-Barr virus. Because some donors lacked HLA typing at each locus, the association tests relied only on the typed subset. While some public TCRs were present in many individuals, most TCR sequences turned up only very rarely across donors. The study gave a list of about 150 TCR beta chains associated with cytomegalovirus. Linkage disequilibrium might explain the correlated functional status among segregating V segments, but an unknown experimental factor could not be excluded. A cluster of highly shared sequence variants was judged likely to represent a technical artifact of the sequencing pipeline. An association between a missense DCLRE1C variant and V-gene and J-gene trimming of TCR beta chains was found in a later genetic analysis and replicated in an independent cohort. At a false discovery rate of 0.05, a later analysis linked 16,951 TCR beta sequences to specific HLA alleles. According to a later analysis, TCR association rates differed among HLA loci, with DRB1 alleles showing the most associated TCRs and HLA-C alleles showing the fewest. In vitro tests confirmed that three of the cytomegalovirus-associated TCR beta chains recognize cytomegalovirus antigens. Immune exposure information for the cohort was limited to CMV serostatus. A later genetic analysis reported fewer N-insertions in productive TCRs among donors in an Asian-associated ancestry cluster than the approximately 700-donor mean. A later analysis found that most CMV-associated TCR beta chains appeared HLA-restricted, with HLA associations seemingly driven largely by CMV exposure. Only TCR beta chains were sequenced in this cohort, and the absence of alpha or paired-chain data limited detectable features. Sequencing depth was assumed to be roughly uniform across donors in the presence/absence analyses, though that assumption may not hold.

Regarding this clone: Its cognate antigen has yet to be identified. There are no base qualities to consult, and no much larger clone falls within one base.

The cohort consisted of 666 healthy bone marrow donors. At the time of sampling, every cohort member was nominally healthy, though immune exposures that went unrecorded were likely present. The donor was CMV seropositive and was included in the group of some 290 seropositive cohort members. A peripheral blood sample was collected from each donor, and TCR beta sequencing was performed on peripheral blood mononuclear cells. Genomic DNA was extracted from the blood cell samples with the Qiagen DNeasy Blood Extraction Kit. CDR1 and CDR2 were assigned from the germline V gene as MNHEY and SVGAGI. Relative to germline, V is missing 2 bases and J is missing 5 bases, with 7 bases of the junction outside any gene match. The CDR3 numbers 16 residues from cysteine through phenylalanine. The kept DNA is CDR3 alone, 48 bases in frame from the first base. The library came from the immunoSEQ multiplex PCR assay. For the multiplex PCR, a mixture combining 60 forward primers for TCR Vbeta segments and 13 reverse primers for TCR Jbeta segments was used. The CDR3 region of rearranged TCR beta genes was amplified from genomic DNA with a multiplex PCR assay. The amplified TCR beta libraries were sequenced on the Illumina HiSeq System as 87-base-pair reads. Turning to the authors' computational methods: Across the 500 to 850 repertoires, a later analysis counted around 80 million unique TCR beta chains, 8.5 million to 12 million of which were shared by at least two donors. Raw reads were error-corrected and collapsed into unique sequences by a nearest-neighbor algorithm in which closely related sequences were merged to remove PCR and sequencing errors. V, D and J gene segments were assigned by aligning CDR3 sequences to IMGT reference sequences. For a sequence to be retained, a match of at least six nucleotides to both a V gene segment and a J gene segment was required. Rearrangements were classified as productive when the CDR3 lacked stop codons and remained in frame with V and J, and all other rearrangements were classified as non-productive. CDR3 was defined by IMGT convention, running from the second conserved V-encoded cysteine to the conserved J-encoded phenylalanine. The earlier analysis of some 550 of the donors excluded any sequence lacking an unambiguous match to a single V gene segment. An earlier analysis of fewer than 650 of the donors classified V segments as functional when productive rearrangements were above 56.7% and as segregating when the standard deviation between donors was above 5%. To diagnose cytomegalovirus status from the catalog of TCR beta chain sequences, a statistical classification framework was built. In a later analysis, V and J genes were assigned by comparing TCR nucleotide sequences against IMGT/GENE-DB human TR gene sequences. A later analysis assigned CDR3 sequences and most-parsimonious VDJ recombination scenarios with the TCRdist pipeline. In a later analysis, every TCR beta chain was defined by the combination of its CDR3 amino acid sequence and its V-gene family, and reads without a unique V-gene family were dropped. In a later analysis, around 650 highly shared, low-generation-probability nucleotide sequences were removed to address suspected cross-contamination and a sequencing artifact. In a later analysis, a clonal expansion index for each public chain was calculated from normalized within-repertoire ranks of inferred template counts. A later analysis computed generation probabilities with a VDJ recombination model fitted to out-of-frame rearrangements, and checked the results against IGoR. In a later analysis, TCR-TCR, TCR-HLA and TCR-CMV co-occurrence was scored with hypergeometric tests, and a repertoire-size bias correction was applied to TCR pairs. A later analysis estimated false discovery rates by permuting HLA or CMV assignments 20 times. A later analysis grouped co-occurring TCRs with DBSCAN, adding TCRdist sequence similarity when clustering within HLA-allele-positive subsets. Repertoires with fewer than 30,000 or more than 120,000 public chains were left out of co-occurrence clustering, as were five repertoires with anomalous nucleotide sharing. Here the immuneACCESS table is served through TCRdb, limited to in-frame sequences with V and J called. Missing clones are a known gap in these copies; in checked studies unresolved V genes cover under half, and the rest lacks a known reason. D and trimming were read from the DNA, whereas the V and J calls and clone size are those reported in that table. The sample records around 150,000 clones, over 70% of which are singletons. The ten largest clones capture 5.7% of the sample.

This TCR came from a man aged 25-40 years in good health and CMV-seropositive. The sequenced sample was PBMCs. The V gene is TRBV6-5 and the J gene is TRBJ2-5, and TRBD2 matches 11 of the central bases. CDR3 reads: CASSYVAGGPWETQYF. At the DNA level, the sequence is TGTGCCAGCAGTTACGTAGCGGGAGGGCCTTGGGAGACCCAGTACTTC.